One sample yielded the 27 T cell receptor beta chains listed below, sequenced in a study of OX40 agonist ivuxolimab in advanced cancers. Clones were sequenced by immunoSEQ multiplex PCR, and TCRdb holds only the in-frame ones, with some missing. Of tens of thousands of clones listed, about 81% are singletons. Specimen: CD4+ or CD8+ T cells sorted from blood, collected in a trial of the OX40 agonist ivuxolimab. These receptors were collected from an adult with an advanced solid tumor such as melanoma, head and neck, liver or kidney cancer.

This sequence joins TRBV4-2 and TRBJ2-1; either TRBD1 or TRBD2 may fit D (5 bases each). This CDR3 has 17 residues. With 3 bases removed from V and 9 bases from J, the gap between germline ends came to 24 bases. Germline V gene sequence: CDR1 LGHNA, CDR2 YNFKEQ. The CDR3 sequence is CASSHPPGLARQGEQFF. For the CDR3, the DNA is TGTGCCAGCAGCCACCCCCCCGGCCTAGCTCGTCAGGGTGAGCAGTTCTTC.

J is TRBJ2-5 and V is TRBV11-2; TRBD2 matches at 7 bases. The J call may be mistaken, given a closer DNA end match to TRBJ2-7. Germline V CDR1 and CDR2: SGHAT, FQNNGV. The CDR3 has 13 residues. This CDR3 is CACRKGLSYEQYF. The CDR3 DNA reads as TGTGCCTGCCGTAAGGGACTATCCTACGAGCAGTACTTC.

V and J are TRBV7-9 and TRBJ1-1, with D perhaps TRBD1 (5 bases). In germline, CDR1 is SEHNR, CDR2 FQNEAQ (reference sequence). Trimming removed 5 bases from V and 1 base from J, with 11 bases in between. The CDR3 runs to 14 residues. The DNA for the CDR3 is TGTGCCAGCAGCCTACCCGGGACGAACACTGAAGCTTTCTTT. This sequence encodes CASSLPGTNTEAFF.

The chain employs TRBV4-2 and TRBJ2-5; TRBD2 is a possible D gene (7 bases). This CDR3 is built from 16 residues. Germline values: CDR1 LGHNA, CDR2 YNFKEQ. The V gene lost 0 bases and the J gene lost 5 bases, with 16 bases spanning the gap. CDR3 in DNA: TGTGCCAGCAGCCAAGATGAGGGGGGGGGCCTCGAGACCCAGTACTTC. Protein product: CASSQDEGGGLETQYF.

J is TRBJ1-5 and V is TRBV6-1; D is undetermined. V was trimmed by 7 bases and J by 1 base, leaving 14 bases between them. CDR3 length: 15 amino acids. Germline values: CDR1 MNHNS, CDR2 SASEGT. This CDR3 reads CASTYTVVSNQPQHF. DNA of the CDR3: TGTGCCAGCACCTACACGGTCGTGAGCAATCAGCCCCAGCATTTT.

V usage is TRBV7-8 and J usage is TRBJ1-1, with no clear D. With 1 base removed from V and 3 bases from J, the gap between germline ends came to 12 bases. CDR3 length equals 15 residues. CDR1 and CDR2 from the germline V gene are SGHVS and FQNEAQ. The CDR3 nucleotides are TGTGCCAGCAGCTTAGGATCATCCAAGGACACTGAAGCTTTCTTT. Translating gives CASSLGSSKDTEAFF. The entire variable domain, with the rest obtained from reference TRBV7-8 and TRBJ1-1, is as follows: GAGVSQSPRYKVAKRGQDVALRCDPISGHVSLFWYQQALGQGPEFLTYFQNEAQLDKSGLPSDRFFAERPEGSVSTLKIQRTQQEDSAVYLCASSLGSSKDTEAFFGQGTRLTVV.

The J gene is TRBJ2-2, the V gene TRBV7-6; tentative D call: TRBD2 (6 bases). The V end lost 3 bases, the J end lost 0 bases, and 8 bases lay between the germline ends. CDR3 length equals 15 residues. The germline CDR1 and CDR2 sequences are SGHVS and FNYEAQ. The CDR3 here is CASSFSGTNTGELFF. CDR3 nucleotides: TGTGCCAGCAGCTTTAGCGGAACGAACACCGGGGAGCTGTTTTTT. The full variable domain, rest sourced from reference TRBV7-6 and TRBJ2-2, is GAGVSQSPRYKVTKRGQDVALRCDPISGHVSLYWYRQALGQGPEFLTYFNYEAQQDKSGLPNDRFSAERPEGSISTLTIQRTEQRDSAMYRCASSFSGTNTGELFFGEGSRLTVL.

J is TRBJ2-5 and V is TRBV7-3, with 8 bases fitting TRBD2. V lost 5 bases and J lost 7; bases outside the gene matches: 12. The CDR3 spans 15 residues. Germline V gene lookup returns CDR1 SGHTA and CDR2 FQGTGA. CDR3 in amino acids: CASSLRPGLDGTQYF. CDR3 bases: TGTGCCAGCAGCCTCCGACCGGGACTAGATGGGACCCAGTACTTC.

The V gene is TRBV5-6, the J gene TRBJ2-2; D uncertain. CDR3 length: 15 amino acids. CDR1 SGHDT and CDR2 YYEEEE come from the germline V gene. Trimming left V 1 base short and J 1 base short, with 8 bases between. This chain's CDR3 is CASSLYRQNTGELFF. The CDR3 DNA sequence: TGTGCCAGCAGCTTGTATCGACAGAACACCGGGGAGCTGTTTTTT. Together with reference TRBV5-6 and TRBJ2-2, the CDR3 gives the full variable domain: DAGVTQSPTHLIKTRGQQVTLRCSPKSGHDTVSWYQQALGQGPQFIFQYYEEEERQRGNFPDRFSGHQFPNYSSELNVNALLLGDSALYLCASSLYRQNTGELFFGEGSRLTVL.

V is TRBV5-4 and J is TRBJ1-4; D possibly corresponds to TRBD1 (5 bases). Germline V gene lookup returns CDR1 SGHNT and CDR2 YYREEE (reference sequence). The CDR3 runs to 13 residues. V was trimmed by 4 bases and J by 3 bases, leaving 7 bases between them. The DNA for the CDR3 is TGTGCCAGCAGCAGGGGACCTAATGAAAAACTGTTTTTT. Its translation: CASSRGPNEKLFF.

This chain's CDR3 is CASSPRSQGADTQYF. The CDR3 nucleotides read TGTGCCAGTAGTCCGCGATCACAAGGCGCAGATACGCAGTATTTT. This chain connects TRBV19 to TRBJ2-3; D is ambiguous. Trimming stripped 5 bases from V and 4 bases from J, with 16 bases between. The germline V gene encodes CDR1 LNHDA and CDR2 SQIVND (reference sequence). This CDR3 contains 15 residues.

The sample holds a few counts of this clone. J is TRBJ1-6 and V is TRBV7-2; the D gene is possibly TRBD1 (5 bases). Germline CDR1 reads SGHTA; CDR2 reads FQGNSA. This CDR3 is 15 amino acids long. The ends were cut back, 7 bases at V and 7 bases at J, with 17 bases in the middle. In nucleotides, the CDR3 is TGTGCCAGCACTGTGCACGGGGCCCTAAATTCACCCCTCCACTTT. This codes for CASTVHGALNSPLHF.

The CDR3 reads CASSLETRGLYGYTF. As DNA, the CDR3 is TGTGCCAGCAGCTTAGAGACCAGGGGCCTCTATGGCTACACCTTC. This rearrangement joins TRBV11-2 to TRBJ1-2, with D maybe TRBD1 (6 bases). CDR1 and CDR2 (germline): SGHAT, FQNNGV. V was clipped by 0 bases and J by 4 bases, with 12 bases between them. This CDR3 comprises 15 residues.

There are a few counts of this clone. The genes are TRBV11-2 and TRBJ2-3; D is uncertain. This CDR3 comprises 11 residues. V was shortened by 5 bases and J by 2 bases, with 2 bases between the two germline ends. Germline V gene data show CDR1 as SGHAT and CDR2 as FQNNGV. The DNA of the CDR3 is TGTGCCAGCAGCAACACAGATACGCAGTATTTT. It translates to CASSNTDTQYF.

CDR3 amino acids: CASSLADTQYF. The CDR3 DNA reads TGTGCCAGCAGCTTAGCAGATACGCAGTATTTT. The V and J genes are TRBV7-2 and TRBJ2-3; D ambiguous. V lost 0 bases and J 5 bases, leaving 0 bases between the germline ends. Germline CDR1 is SGHTA and CDR2 is FQGNSA. CDR3 length: 11 residues.

V and J are TRBV10-3 and TRBJ2-5; 7 nucleotides match TRBD1. Losses at the gene ends were 4 bases for V and 3 bases for J; bases not matched to a gene: 5. CDR3 size: 14 residues. From germline, CDR1 is ENHRY and CDR2 SYGVKD. The CDR3 spells CAISVTGSKETQYF. The CDR3 DNA sequence: TGTGCCATCAGTGTGACAGGGTCCAAAGAGACCCAGTACTTC.

The chain uses TRBV6-1 and TRBJ2-1; TRBD2 aligns across 12 bases. This CDR3 spans 17 amino acids. Trimming removed 2 bases from V and 3 bases from J; junction bases left unmatched: 5. Germline V gives CDR1 MNHNS, CDR2 SASEGT. CDR3 DNA sequence: TGTGCCAGCAGTGAAAGGACTAGCGGGGATTACTACAATGAGCAGTTCTTC. This gives the protein CASSERTSGDYYNEQFF.

The J gene is TRBJ2-3, the V gene TRBV9; unclear D gene. The germline V gene has CDR1 SGDLS and CDR2 YYNGEE. The length of the CDR3 is 15 residues. V was clipped by 1 base and J by 5 bases, with 14 bases between them. In nucleotides, the CDR3 is TGTGCCAGCAGCGTAATCGGGTCCTTAGGAGATACGCAGTATTTT. Residues: CASSVIGSLGDTQYF. The variable domain in full, with the rest retrieved from reference TRBV9 and TRBJ2-3, is DSGVTQTPKHLITATGQRVTLRCSPRSGDLSVYWYQQSLDQGLQFLIQYYNGEERAKGNILERFSAQQFPDLHSELNLSSLELGDSALYFCASSVIGSLGDTQYFGPGTRLTVL.

This chain joins TRBV10-3 and TRBJ2-7; no clear D. The CDR3 runs 13 residues. Germline CDR1 reads ENHRY; CDR2 reads SYGVKD. Trimming took 1 base from V and 0 from J, leaving 4 bases between them. In nucleotides, the CDR3 is TGTGCCATCAGTGAGTGGAACTCCTACGAGCAGTACTTC. Its translation: CAISEWNSYEQYF.

The chain recombines TRBV2 with TRBJ2-2; D is perhaps TRBD2 (7 bases). This CDR3 spans 14 amino acids. Germline CDR1 reads SNHLY; CDR2 reads FYNNEI. Between the trimmed V and J ends, which lost 2 bases and 6 bases, there was a span of 10 bases. This CDR3 is CASSEQGRAGELFF. The CDR3 nucleotides are TGTGCCAGCAGTGAACAGGGGAGGGCCGGGGAGCTGTTTTTT.

The rearrangement uses TRBV7-9 and TRBJ2-1; 11 bases fit TRBD2. The CDR3 sequence is 15 residues long. Germline V lookup: CDR1 SEHNR, CDR2 FQNEAQ (reference sequence). The V segment lost 5 bases and the J segment 12 bases; nucleotides outside the gene matches: 12. The CDR3 region is CASSPWVAGGGLQFF. The DNA for the CDR3 is TGTGCCAGCAGCCCCTGGGTAGCGGGAGGGGGGTTGCAGTTCTTC.

V usage is TRBV5-1 and J usage is TRBJ2-5; D not resolved. V was trimmed by 0 bases and J by 3 bases, leaving 9 bases between them. CDR1 and CDR2 (germline): SGHRS, YFSETQ. The CDR3 spans 14 residues. CDR3 amino acids: CASSLDSTKETQYF. CDR3 sequence (DNA): TGCGCCAGCAGCTTGGACAGCACCAAAGAGACCCAGTACTTC.

The rearrangement joins TRBV6-6 to TRBJ2-1, with 8 positions matching TRBD2. This CDR3 is 15 amino acids long. Germline V gene lookup returns CDR1 MNHNY and CDR2 SVGAGI (reference sequence). V was clipped by 5 bases and J by 8 bases; unmatched bases: 11. In DNA form, the CDR3 reads TGTGCCAGCAGTACCGGGGGGGCAGGGGTAGATGAGCAGTTCTTC. This codes for CASSTGGAGVDEQFF.

This clone has a single count. The genes are TRBV7-9 and TRBJ2-1; 10 bases align to TRBD2. Germline CDR1 and CDR2: SEHNR and FQNEAQ (reference sequence). Trimming removed 3 bases from V and 8 bases from J; junction bases left unmatched: 19. The CDR3 extends over 19 amino acids. The CDR3 DNA reads as TGTGCCAGCAGCTTGGGTAAGCTAGCGGGGGATGTATTAAACGATGAGCAGTTCTTC. Its protein is CASSLGKLAGDVLNDEQFF. The variable domain in full, completed from reference TRBV7-9 and TRBJ2-1, reads DTGVSQNPRHKITKRGQNVTFRCDPISEHNRLYWYRQTLGQGPEFLTYFQNEAQLEKSRLLSDRFSAERPKGSFSTLEIQRTEQGDSAMYLCASSLGKLAGDVLNDEQFFGPGTRLTVL.

This clone showed up just a few times. The chain recombines TRBV9 with TRBJ2-3, with D possibly matching TRBD2 (6 bases). Germline CDR1 is SGDLS and CDR2 is YYNGEE. Trimming pared 4 bases from V and 0 bases from J, leaving 18 bases between. The CDR3 consists of 17 residues. The CDR3 region is CASSSPRGGSSTDTQYF. CDR3 DNA sequence: TGTGCCAGCAGCTCACCGAGGGGAGGATCTAGCACAGATACGCAGTATTTT.

The rearrangement uses TRBV27 and TRBJ2-3, with D unclear. V gave up 8 bases and J gave up 0 bases, with 6 bases separating them. From germline, CDR1 is MNHEY and CDR2 SMNVEV (reference sequence). The CDR3 totals 12 residues. The CDR3 reads CASGRSTDTQYF. In DNA form, the CDR3 reads TGTGCCAGCGGCCGGAGCACAGATACGCAGTATTTT.

This clone has a handful of counts. V usage is TRBV6-1 and J usage is TRBJ2-5, with 15 bases fitting TRBD2. V lost 4 bases and J lost 4; bases outside the gene matches: 1. Germline assignment: CDR1 MNHNS and CDR2 SASEGT. The CDR3 consists of 15 residues. The CDR3 DNA is TGTGCCAGCAGTGGGACTAGCGGGGGGGCAGAGACCCAGTACTTC. Translating it yields CASSGTSGGAETQYF.